What follows are 22 T cell receptor beta chains derived from one specimen sequenced in a study of cytomegalovirus exposure and HLA in healthy donors. The PCR was carried out with 60 Vbeta primers and 13 Jbeta primers. TCRdb's table, derived via immunoSEQ multiplex PCR, lists solely in-frame clones and lacks some. Of 120,000 to 150,000 clones in the sample, approximately 76% are singletons; the top ten hold approximately 1.8%. Sequencing was performed on PBMCs. The receptors stem from a man between 35 and 55 years old in good health and CMV-seronegative.

This clone has just one count. The rearrangement uses TRBV5-5 and TRBJ2-5; the match to TRBD2 covers 11 bases. V was pared by 1 base and J by 5 bases, with 10 bases of the junction left unmatched. CDR1 and CDR2 from the germline V gene are SGHKS and YYEKEE (reference sequence). This CDR3 has 17 amino acids. This CDR3 is CASSLLPSGGFGETQYF. The CDR3 nucleotides are TGTGCCAGCAGCTTGCTCCCTAGCGGGGGGTTCGGGGAGACCCAGTACTTC.

The chain combines TRBV30 with TRBJ2-2, with a weak D call TRBD1 (6 bases). Between the trimmed V and J ends, which lost 2 bases and 5 bases, there was a span of 9 bases. Germline V gives CDR1 GTSNPN, CDR2 SVGIG (reference sequence). This CDR3 has 13 residues. CDR3 sequence: CAWSITGTGELFF. DNA of the CDR3: TGTGCCTGGAGTATAACAGGGACCGGGGAGCTGTTTTTT.

The chain is built from TRBV18 and TRBJ2-7, with 8 nucleotides matching TRBD1. The CDR3 runs to 16 residues. V was clipped by 3 bases and J by 2 bases; unmatched bases: 9. Germline V gives CDR1 KGHSH, CDR2 LQKENI. CDR3 in DNA: TGTGCCAGCTCACCGCAGGACAGGGTATTCCCCTACGAGCAGTACTTC. It yields the protein CASSPQDRVFPYEQYF.

The chain employs TRBV28 and TRBJ2-5; weak D call: TRBD1 (6 bases). Per germline, CDR1 MDHEN and CDR2 SYDVKM. The germline V and J ends were trimmed by 6 bases and 2 bases, with 13 bases remaining between them. The CDR3 has 14 amino acids. In DNA form, the CDR3 reads TGTGCCAGCAGCCCAGGACAGAAACAAGAGACCCAGTACTTC. Its translation: CASSPGQKQETQYF.

Concerning this clone: A read error may account for a junction end that differs from germline. This rearrangement joins TRBV7-9 to TRBJ2-3, with TRBD2 identical over 8 bases. Per germline, CDR1 SEHNR and CDR2 FQNEAQ (reference sequence). The CDR3 sequence is 16 residues long. CDR3 sequence (DNA): TGTTCCAGCAGCTTACGTCTAGCGGGCCGCACAGATACGCAGTATTTT. This sequence encodes CSSSLRLAGRTDTQYF.

DNA for the CDR3: TGTGCCAGCAGCCATCCTCCCAGCTCTGGAAACACCATATATTTT. Translation gives CASSHPPSSGNTIYF. V and J are TRBV5-6 and TRBJ1-3; D remains ambiguous. This CDR3 contains 15 residues. The V gene lost 4 bases and the J gene lost 0 bases, with 11 bases spanning the gap. Germline CDR1 reads SGHDT; CDR2 reads YYEEEE.

V and J are TRBV6-5 and TRBJ1-1; 7 positions agree with TRBD1. J was trimmed by 10 bases and V by 6 bases; bases with no gene match: 8. The CDR3 consists of 12 residues. The germline gives CDR1 MNHEY, CDR2 SVGAGI. The CDR3 sequence is CASRTPGQRAFF. CDR3 bases: TGTGCCAGCAGAACGCCGGGACAGAGAGCTTTCTTT.

This chain joins TRBV7-8 and TRBJ2-3; no reliable D call. CDR1 SGHVS and CDR2 FQNEAQ come from the germline V gene. Trimming pared 4 bases from V and 0 bases from J, leaving 11 bases between. The CDR3 contains 15 residues. CDR3 DNA: TGTGCCAGCAGCTCCCTTGAGCGTAGCACAGATACGCAGTATTTT. Translating it yields CASSSLERSTDTQYF.

This rearrangement joins TRBV10-3 to TRBJ2-7; 7 nucleotides align to TRBD1. CDR1 is ENHRY, CDR2 SYGVKD, per germline. This CDR3 comprises 16 residues. J was trimmed by 1 base and V by 3 bases; bases with no gene match: 9. DNA for the CDR3: TGTGCCATCAGTGACGGGACAGCGGTTTGGTCCTACGAGCAGTACTTC. Translating it yields CAISDGTAVWSYEQYF.

The chain is built from TRBV27 and TRBJ1-1, with D uncertain. V gave up 3 bases and J gave up 5 bases, with 10 bases separating them. The CDR3 totals 13 residues. CDR1 and CDR2 (germline): MNHEY, SMNVEV (reference sequence). CDR3 in DNA: TGTGCCAGCAGTTTTAGCGGCGGAACTGAAGCTTTCTTT. Translating it yields CASSFSGGTEAFF.

The gene calls are TRBV25-1 and TRBJ2-1; the D gene is possibly TRBD2 (5 bases). V shed 7 bases and J shed 1 base, with 17 bases lying between them. Germline assignment: CDR1 MGHDK and CDR2 SYGVNS. CDR3 length: 16 residues. In nucleotides, the CDR3 is TGTGCCAGCACCAAGTCGTTGAGGGAATCCTACAATGAGCAGTTCTTC. Residues: CASTKSLRESYNEQFF.

J is TRBJ2-7 and V is TRBV27; 11 bases fit TRBD2. This CDR3 is built from 18 residues. Trimming at V came to 1 base and at J to 0 bases, leaving 8 bases not matched to a gene. Germline-derived CDR1 and CDR2 are MNHEY and SMNVEV (reference sequence). This CDR3 is CASSLLAGGPKSSYEQYF. CDR3 in DNA: TGTGCCAGCAGTTTATTAGCGGGAGGGCCCAAGAGCTCCTACGAGCAGTACTTC.

This CDR3 is CASSETSGGEDTQYF. CDR3 nucleotide sequence: TGTGCCAGCAGTGAGACTAGCGGGGGTGAAGATACGCAGTATTTT. This chain links TRBV6-1 with TRBJ2-3, with TRBD2 matching 12 bases. Germline trimming cut 3 bases from V and 5 bases from J; bases unmatched to any gene: 3. Germline values: CDR1 MNHNS, CDR2 SASEGT. The CDR3 spans 15 residues.

The table lists this clone with a few counts. As DNA, the CDR3 is TGTGCCAGCAGTGAGGGGGCCACAGATACGCAGTATTTT. This encodes CASSEGATDTQYF. V usage is TRBV6-4 and J usage is TRBJ2-3, with D perhaps matching TRBD1 (6 bases). Germline V gene data show CDR1 as MRHNA and CDR2 as SNTAGT. Between the trimmed V and J ends, which lost 3 bases and 2 bases, there was a span of 6 bases. CDR3 length equals 13 residues.

V usage is TRBV6-1 and J usage is TRBJ1-4, with D possibly matching TRBD1 (5 bases). Per the germline V gene, CDR1 is MNHNS and CDR2 is SASEGT. The CDR3 is made up of 16 amino acids. V was shortened by 2 bases and J by 4 bases, with 14 bases between the two germline ends. The CDR3 reads CASSEYPDSLNEKLFF. CDR3 bases: TGTGCCAGCAGTGAATATCCAGACAGCCTTAATGAAAAACTGTTTTTT.

The chain couples TRBV10-3 to TRBJ2-5; 7 bases agree with TRBD1. This CDR3 is 12 amino acids long. V trimming: 6 bases; J trimming: 4 bases; junction bases outside the gene matches: 2. Germline assignment: CDR1 ENHRY and CDR2 SYGVKD. CDR3: CAISNRGETQYF. The CDR3 DNA is TGTGCCATCAGCAACAGGGGAGAGACCCAGTACTTC.

This chain connects TRBV4-3 to TRBJ2-6, with D tentatively TRBD2 (5 bases). CDR1 and CDR2 from the germline V gene are LGHNA and YSLEER. The length of the CDR3 is 17 residues. Trimming took off 0 bases at V and 4 bases at J, with 13 bases between the two ends. CDR3 residues: CASSQDSSGLGANVLTF. In nucleotides, the CDR3 is TGCGCCAGCAGCCAAGACAGTTCGGGGTTAGGGGCCAACGTCCTGACTTTC.

The rearrangement uses TRBV19 and TRBJ2-7; D is unresolved. Per germline, CDR1 LNHDA and CDR2 SQIVND (reference sequence). Trimming took off 4 bases at V and 2 bases at J, with 9 bases between the two ends. The CDR3 totals 13 residues. For the CDR3, the DNA is TGTGCCAGTAGTAATCCGGTGACCTACGAGCAGTACTTC. Amino acids: CASSNPVTYEQYF.

The V call is TRBV4-3, the J call TRBJ2-7; a weak D match, TRBD1 (6 bases). CDR3 length: 16 residues. Germline V gives CDR1 LGHNA, CDR2 YSLEER. Trimming shortened V by 0 bases and J by 5 bases, and 17 bases separated the two germline ends. In nucleotides, the CDR3 is TGCGCCAGCAGCCAAGACGACAGGTGGAATGGGGACGAGCAGTACTTC. Amino acids: CASSQDDRWNGDEQYF.

The rearrangement joins TRBV27 to TRBJ2-3, with no clear D. The V gene's germline CDR1 is MNHEY and CDR2 SMNVEV (reference sequence). The CDR3 length is 14 residues. V was cut by 6 bases and J by 0 bases, with 10 bases left in between. The CDR3 sequence is CASRFMASTDTQYF. Written as DNA, the CDR3 is TGTGCCAGCAGGTTTATGGCTAGCACAGATACGCAGTATTTT.

The chain has TRBV5-8 and TRBJ2-3; 9 bases are a match to TRBD2. The V gene end was trimmed by 0 bases and the J gene end by 1 base; junction bases not matched to a gene: 0. The CDR3 runs 15 residues. CDR1 is SGHTS, CDR2 YDEGEE, per germline. CDR3 bases: TGTGCCAGCAGCTTGGGGACTAGCGGCACAGATACGCAGTATTTT. Translation: CASSLGTSGTDTQYF.

Points on this clone: The same CDR3 is also encoded by other DNA sequences in this sample. The chain couples TRBV28 to TRBJ1-1, with D unclear. The ends were cut back, 3 bases at V and 2 bases at J, with 7 bases in the middle. Per germline, CDR1 MDHEN and CDR2 SYDVKM. There are 13 residues in the CDR3. The CDR3 loop is CASSFRGNTEAFF. Here the CDR3 DNA reads TGTGCCAGCAGTTTCCGGGGAAACACTGAAGCTTTCTTT. Drawing the rest from reference TRBV28 and TRBJ1-1, the complete variable domain is DVKVTQSSRYLVKRTGEKVFLECVQDMDHENMFWYRQDPGLGLRLIYFSYDVKMKEKGDIPEGYSVSREKKERFSLILESASTNQTSMYLCASSFRGNTEAFFGQGTRLTVV.